This TCR beta chain was profiled in a study of blood T cell repertoires in COVID-19. Whole-study context: Donors in the United States, Italy and Spain gave samples during acute or convalescent COVID-19.

Assay: immunoSEQ multiplex PCR; the TCRdb copy retains only in-frame clones and omits some. The sample has 200,000 to 250,000 clones, 80% to 85% seen once. The V gene's germline CDR1 is SGHRS and CDR2 YFSETQ. The CDR3 is 15 residues long. Trimming took 0 bases from V and 3 from J; bases not matched to a gene: 4. The specimen sequenced was peripheral blood. The J gene is TRBJ2-7, the V gene TRBV5-1; 9 bases match TRBD1. This receptor was identified in a man under 40 with active or convalescent COVID-19. This CDR3 reads CASSLAGTGLYEQYF. The DNA of the CDR3 is TGCGCCAGCAGCTTGGCCGGGACAGGGCTCTACGAGCAGTACTTC.